One sample yielded the 14 T cell receptor beta chains listed below, sequenced in a study of T cell changes during pregnancy in multiple sclerosis. Profiling relied on immunoSEQ multiplex PCR, and the TCRdb table lists in-frame clones only, not all of them. There are approximately 17,000 clones in the sample; 84% occur only once, and about 9.1% lies in the top ten. The sample consisted of CD8+ T cells from peripheral blood mononuclear cells, taken in the second trimester of pregnancy. The receptors shown here come from a female donor in good health, enrolled as a control in a pregnancy study.

This rearrangement joins TRBV7-8 to TRBJ2-1; 8 bases agree with TRBD2. V lost 1 base to trimming and J lost 12 bases; unmatched junction nucleotides: 11. The CDR3 has 15 residues. Germline V gives CDR1 SGHVS, CDR2 FQNEAQ. DNA of the CDR3: TGTGCCAGCAGCTTAGGGAATAGCGGGGCGGCGGGGCAGTTCTTC. It yields the protein CASSLGNSGAAGQFF.

The rearrangement joins TRBV27 to TRBJ2-3; D gene unclear. CDR3 size: 13 residues. V gave up 5 bases and J gave up 4 bases, with 10 bases separating them. Germline CDR1 reads MNHEY; CDR2 reads SMNVEV (reference sequence). The CDR3 spells CASSPAGADTQYF. CDR3 coding DNA: TGTGCCAGCAGTCCGGCCGGAGCAGATACGCAGTATTTT.

The chain combines TRBV2 with TRBJ1-5; 8 bases line up with TRBD1. This CDR3 has 14 amino acids. Per the germline V gene, CDR1 is SNHLY and CDR2 is FYNNEI. The V gene end was trimmed by 6 bases and the J gene end by 4 bases; junction bases not matched to a gene: 5. CDR3 DNA sequence: TGTGCCAGCAGCGGGGGACAGGTTAATCAGCCCCAGCATTTT. Translating it yields CASSGGQVNQPQHF.

The chain couples TRBV11-2 to TRBJ1-6; TRBD1 aligns across 7 bases. Per germline, CDR1 SGHAT and CDR2 FQNNGV. Unmatched junction bases numbered 2, after V lost 0 bases and J lost 3 bases. The CDR3 sequence is 16 residues long. As DNA, the CDR3 is TGTGCCAGCAGCTTAGAGGGGACAGACTATAATTCACCCCTCCACTTT. Amino acid sequence: CASSLEGTDYNSPLHF.

Here the CDR3 reads CASRPGLAGPGELFF. The CDR3 bases are TGTGCCAGCAGGCCAGGACTAGCGGGCCCCGGGGAGCTGTTTTTT. The V gene is TRBV6-4, the J gene TRBJ2-2, with 11 bases aligning to TRBD2. The CDR3 has 15 residues. Germline V lookup: CDR1 MRHNA, CDR2 SNTAGT. V lost 6 bases to trimming and J lost 6 bases; unmatched junction nucleotides: 6.

V is TRBV6-5 and J is TRBJ1-5; the match to TRBD1 covers 9 bases. This CDR3 is 14 amino acids long. Germline V gene sequence: CDR1 MNHEY, CDR2 SVGAGI. V was clipped by 5 bases and J by 4 bases; unmatched bases: 3. The CDR3 region has the DNA TGTGCCAGCAGTGGACAGGGGCTTAATCAGCCCCAGCATTTT. Protein: CASSGQGLNQPQHF.

The chain recombines TRBV30 with TRBJ1-3; no firm D call. The CDR3 contains 15 residues. V lost 3 bases and J lost 0, with 12 bases in between. Germline CDR1 and CDR2: GTSNPN and SVGIG (reference sequence). DNA for the CDR3: TGTGCCTGGAGGGGAGCCTCGAGCTCTGGAAACACCATATATTTT. The encoded protein is CAWRGASSSGNTIYF.

V is TRBV28 and J is TRBJ1-2; 7 bases align to TRBD1. J was trimmed by 4 bases and V by 6 bases; bases with no gene match: 11. The CDR3 totals 15 residues. Germline assignment: CDR1 MDHEN and CDR2 SYDVKM. CDR3 in amino acids: CASSLDQGVSYGYTF. The CDR3 DNA reads as TGTGCCAGCAGCTTAGATCAGGGGGTGAGCTATGGCTACACCTTC.

CDR3: CACDRLNTEAFF. CDR3 DNA sequence: TGTGCCTGTGACAGGCTGAACACTGAAGCTTTCTTT. The gene calls are TRBV30 and TRBJ1-1; D perhaps matches TRBD1 (6 bases). The CDR3 loop spans 12 amino acids. V lost 6 bases and J 0 bases, leaving 8 bases between the germline ends. Germline assignment: CDR1 GTSNPN and CDR2 SVGIG (reference sequence).

V and J are TRBV13 and TRBJ2-1; D gene ambiguous. Germline CDR1 reads PRHDT; CDR2 reads FYEKMQ (reference sequence). The CDR3 extends over 13 amino acids. V was shortened by 0 bases and J by 4 bases, with 4 bases between the two germline ends. CDR3 DNA: TGTGCCAGCAGCTTAGGGCAGTACAATGAGCAGTTCTTC. Amino acids: CASSLGQYNEQFF.

The V and J genes are TRBV7-9 and TRBJ1-2, with TRBD1 matching over 7 bases. The germline V gene encodes CDR1 SEHNR and CDR2 FQNEAQ (reference sequence). There are 15 residues in the CDR3. The junction had 6 bases not matched to a gene; V was cut back by 5 bases and J by 0 bases. CDR3 residues: CASSEAQGSNYGYTF. The CDR3 DNA sequence: TGTGCCAGCAGCGAAGCACAGGGGTCTAACTATGGCTACACCTTC.

The J gene is TRBJ2-7, the V gene TRBV11-2; D is undetermined. The length of the CDR3 is 13 residues. Trimming cost V 5 bases and J 2 bases, with 10 bases left between them. CDR1 is SGHAT and CDR2 is FQNNGV in the germline V gene. CDR3 in DNA: TGTGCCAGCAGCCTTTTCTCCCCCTACGAGCAGTACTTC. Protein sequence: CASSLFSPYEQYF.

The chain joins TRBV28 to TRBJ2-7; weak D call: TRBD2 (5 bases). Germline V gene lookup returns CDR1 MDHEN and CDR2 SYDVKM. The CDR3 is made up of 14 amino acids. V lost 4 bases and J 0 bases, leaving 10 bases between the germline ends. This CDR3 reads CASSWIGSSYEQYF. CDR3 DNA: TGTGCCAGCAGTTGGATAGGGAGCTCCTACGAGCAGTACTTC.

The J gene is TRBJ1-1, the V gene TRBV19, with D perhaps TRBD1 (6 bases). Germline CDR1 LNHDA, CDR2 SQIVND (reference sequence). V lost 3 bases and J 6 bases, leaving 11 bases between the germline ends. The CDR3 has 13 residues. The CDR3 bases are TGTGCCAGTAGTATTGTGGGGGCTTCTGAAGCTTTCTTT. Translated: CASSIVGASEAFF.